This T cell receptor (beta chain) was sequenced for a study of shared clonotypes between healthy human individuals. Whole-study results and caveats: Some clonotypes were shared by all four sorted-subset donors, while others were not shared. The non-shared ones had lower generation probabilities than the shared ones. Naive CD4 clonotype sharing across several donors was around 5.5%. Sequencing depth was expected to influence donor clonotype sharing.

CD45RO-negative, CCR7-positively selected cells formed the naive CD8 fraction, excluding terminally differentiated effector memory CD45RA+ cells. Looked up from germline, CDR1 is SGDLS and CDR2 is YYNGEE. V lost 3 bases and J lost 4; bases outside the gene matches: 7. The CDR3 covers 15 residues. About this clone: Its cognate antigen is unknown.

Libraries were prepared by immunoSEQ multiplex PCR; TCRdb keeps only in-frame clonotypes and omits some of them. The sample includes around 600,000 clones, roughly 95% of them seen just once. This sequence was found in a woman aged 30 to 39 in good health. The chain links TRBV9 to TRBJ2-5; 9 bases match TRBD1. Sequences were obtained from naive CD8+ T cells sorted from blood. The CDR3: CASSGYRGLGETQYF. The CDR3, as DNA: TGTGCCAGCAGCGGATACAGGGGGCTGGGAGAGACCCAGTACTTC. The variable domain in full, with the rest retrieved from reference TRBV9 and TRBJ2-5, is DSGVTQTPKHLITATGQRVTLRCSPRSGDLSVYWYQQSLDQGLQFLIQYYNGEERAKGNILERFSAQQFPDLHSELNLSSLELGDSALYFCASSGYRGLGETQYFGPGTRLLVL.